This note documents a single T cell receptor (beta chain) sequence. The entry originates in a study of T cell responses to AZD1222 COVID-19 vaccine. At the level of the study: Timing groups of about 4 and about 12 weeks for second doses were pooled.

Trimming removed 5 bases from V and 0 bases from J, with 14 bases in between. This CDR3 region has 15 residues. The germline gives CDR1 MNHEY, CDR2 SMNVEV (reference sequence). The table came from immunoSEQ multiplex PCR; TCRdb's copy has only in-frame clones and leaves some out. The data show 120,000 or so clones, about 90% seen once. This sample comprised peripheral blood, obtained on day 0 of AZD1222 vaccination. This chain links TRBV27 with TRBJ2-7; D call uncertain. This sequence was found in an adult in good health. This chain's CDR3 is CASSPRLRSSYEQYF. In DNA, the CDR3 is TGTGCCAGCAGTCCTCGACTTCGTAGCTCCTACGAGCAGTACTTC.